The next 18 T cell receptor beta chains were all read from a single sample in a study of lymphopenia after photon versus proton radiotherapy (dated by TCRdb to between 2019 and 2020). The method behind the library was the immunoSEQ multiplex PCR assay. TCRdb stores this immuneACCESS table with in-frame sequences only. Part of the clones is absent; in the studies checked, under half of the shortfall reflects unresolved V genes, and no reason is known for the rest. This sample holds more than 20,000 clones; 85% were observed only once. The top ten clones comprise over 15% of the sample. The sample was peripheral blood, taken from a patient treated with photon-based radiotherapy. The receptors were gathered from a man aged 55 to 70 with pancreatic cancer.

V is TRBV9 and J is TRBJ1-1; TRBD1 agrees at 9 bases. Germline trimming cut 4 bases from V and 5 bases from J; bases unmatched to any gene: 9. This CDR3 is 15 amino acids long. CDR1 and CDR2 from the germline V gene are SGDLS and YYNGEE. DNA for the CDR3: TGTGCCAGCAGCTTTGGACAGGGGACGGGGACTGAAGCTTTCTTT. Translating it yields CASSFGQGTGTEAFF.

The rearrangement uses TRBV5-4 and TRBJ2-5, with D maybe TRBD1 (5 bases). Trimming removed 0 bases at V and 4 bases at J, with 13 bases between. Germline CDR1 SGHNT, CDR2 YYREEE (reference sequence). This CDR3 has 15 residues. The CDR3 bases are TGTGCCAGCAGCTTGGAGGTAGGGGCATCAGAGACCCAGTACTTC. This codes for CASSLEVGASETQYF.

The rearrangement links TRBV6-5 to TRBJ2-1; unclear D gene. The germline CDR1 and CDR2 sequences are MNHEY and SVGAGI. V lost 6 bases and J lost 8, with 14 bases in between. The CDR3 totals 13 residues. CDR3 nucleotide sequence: TGTGCCAGCAGGGGCTCCTCCTTCTATGAGCAGTTCTTC. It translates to CASRGSSFYEQFF.

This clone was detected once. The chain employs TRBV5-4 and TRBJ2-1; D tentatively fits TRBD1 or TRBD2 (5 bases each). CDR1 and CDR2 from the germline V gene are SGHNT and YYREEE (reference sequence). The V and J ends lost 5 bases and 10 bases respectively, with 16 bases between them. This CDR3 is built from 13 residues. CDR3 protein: CASSPGDLREQFF. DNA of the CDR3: TGTGCCAGCAGTCCCGGGGACCTTCGGGAGCAGTTCTTC.

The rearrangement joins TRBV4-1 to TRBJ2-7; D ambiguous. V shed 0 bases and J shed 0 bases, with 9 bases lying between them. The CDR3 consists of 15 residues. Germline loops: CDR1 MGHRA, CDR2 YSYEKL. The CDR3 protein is CASSQDHLPSYEQYF. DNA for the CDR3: TGCGCCAGCAGCCAAGATCACCTGCCCTCCTACGAGCAGTACTTC.

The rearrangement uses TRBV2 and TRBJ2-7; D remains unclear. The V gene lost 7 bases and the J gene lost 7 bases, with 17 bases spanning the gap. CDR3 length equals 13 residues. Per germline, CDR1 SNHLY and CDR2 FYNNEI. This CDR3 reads CASKARPFGEQYF. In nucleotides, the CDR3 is TGTGCCAGCAAAGCCCGCCCCTTCGGGGAGCAGTACTTC. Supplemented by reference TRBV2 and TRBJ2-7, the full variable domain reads EPEVTQTPSHQVTQMGQEVILRCVPISNHLYFYWYRQILGQKVEFLVSFYNNEISEKSEIFDDQFSVERPDGSNFTLKIRSTKLEDSAMYFCASKARPFGEQYFGPGTRLTVT.

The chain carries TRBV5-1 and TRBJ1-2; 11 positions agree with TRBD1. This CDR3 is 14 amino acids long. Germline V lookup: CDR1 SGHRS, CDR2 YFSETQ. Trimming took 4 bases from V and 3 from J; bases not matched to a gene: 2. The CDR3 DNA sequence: TGCGCCAGCAGCGCGGGACAGGGGGACTATGGCTACACCTTC. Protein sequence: CASSAGQGDYGYTF.

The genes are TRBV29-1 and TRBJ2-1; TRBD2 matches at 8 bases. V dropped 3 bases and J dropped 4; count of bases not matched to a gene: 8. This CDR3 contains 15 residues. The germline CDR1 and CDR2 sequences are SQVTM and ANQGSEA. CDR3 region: CSVDGLAGLYNEQFF. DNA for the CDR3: TGCAGCGTTGACGGCTTAGCGGGGTTGTACAATGAGCAGTTCTTC.

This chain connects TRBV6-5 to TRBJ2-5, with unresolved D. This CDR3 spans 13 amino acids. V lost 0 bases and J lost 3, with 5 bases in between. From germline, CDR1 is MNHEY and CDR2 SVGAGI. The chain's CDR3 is CASSYSRKETQYF. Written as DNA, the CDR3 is TGTGCCAGCAGTTACTCGAGAAAAGAGACCCAGTACTTC.

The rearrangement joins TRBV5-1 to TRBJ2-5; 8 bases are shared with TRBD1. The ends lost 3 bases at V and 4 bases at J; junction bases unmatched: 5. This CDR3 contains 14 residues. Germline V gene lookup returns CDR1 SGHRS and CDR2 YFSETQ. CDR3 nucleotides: TGCGCCAGCAGCTCACCAGACAGGGGAGAGACCCAGTACTTC. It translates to CASSSPDRGETQYF.

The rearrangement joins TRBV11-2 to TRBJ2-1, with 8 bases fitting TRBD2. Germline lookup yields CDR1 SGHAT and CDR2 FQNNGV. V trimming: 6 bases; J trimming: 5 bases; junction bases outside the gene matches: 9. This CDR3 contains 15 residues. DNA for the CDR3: TGTGCCAGCAGACTGCGGGGGGCGATAAACAATGAGCAGTTCTTC. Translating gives CASRLRGAINNEQFF.

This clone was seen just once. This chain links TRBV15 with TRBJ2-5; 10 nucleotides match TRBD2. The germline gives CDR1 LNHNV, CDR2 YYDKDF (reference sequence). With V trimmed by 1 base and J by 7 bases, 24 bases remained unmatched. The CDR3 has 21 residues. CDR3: CATSRAGLDVWLAGAPRTQYF. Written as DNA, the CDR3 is TGTGCCACCAGCAGAGCCGGCCTGGATGTTTGGCTAGCGGGGGCCCCTCGGACCCAGTACTTC. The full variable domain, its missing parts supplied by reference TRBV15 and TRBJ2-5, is DAMVIQNPRYQVTQFGKPVTLSCSQTLNHNVMYWYQQKSSQAPKLLFHYYDKDFNNEADTPDNFQSRRPNTSFCFLDIRSPGLGDTAMYLCATSRAGLDVWLAGAPRTQYFGPGTRLLVL.

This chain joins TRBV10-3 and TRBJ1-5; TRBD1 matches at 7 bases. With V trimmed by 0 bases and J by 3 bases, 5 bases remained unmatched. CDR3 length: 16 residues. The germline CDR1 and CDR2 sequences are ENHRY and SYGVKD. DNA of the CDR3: TGTGCCATCAGTGAGTCGGGACAGCCATCCAATCAGCCCCAGCATTTT. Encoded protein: CAISESGQPSNQPQHF.

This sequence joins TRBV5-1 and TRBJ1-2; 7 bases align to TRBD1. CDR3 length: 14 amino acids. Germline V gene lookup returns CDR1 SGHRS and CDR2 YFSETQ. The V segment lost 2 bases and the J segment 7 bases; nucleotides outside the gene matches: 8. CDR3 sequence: CASSFETGTGGYTF. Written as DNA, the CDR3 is TGCGCCAGCAGCTTCGAGACAGGGACGGGTGGCTACACCTTC.

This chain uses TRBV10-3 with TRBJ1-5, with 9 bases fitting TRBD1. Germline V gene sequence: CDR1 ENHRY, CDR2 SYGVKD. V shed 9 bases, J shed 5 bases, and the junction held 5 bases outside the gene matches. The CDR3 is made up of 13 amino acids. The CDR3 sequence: CAIQRDRDQPQHF. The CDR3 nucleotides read TGTGCCATACAAAGGGACAGGGATCAGCCCCAGCATTTT.

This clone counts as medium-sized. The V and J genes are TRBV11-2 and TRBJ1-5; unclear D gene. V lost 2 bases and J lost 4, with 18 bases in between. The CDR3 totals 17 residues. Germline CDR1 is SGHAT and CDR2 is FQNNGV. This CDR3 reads CASSLTLVGLGNQPQHF. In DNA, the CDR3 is TGTGCCAGCAGCTTAACCCTGGTGGGGTTAGGGAATCAGCCCCAGCATTTT.

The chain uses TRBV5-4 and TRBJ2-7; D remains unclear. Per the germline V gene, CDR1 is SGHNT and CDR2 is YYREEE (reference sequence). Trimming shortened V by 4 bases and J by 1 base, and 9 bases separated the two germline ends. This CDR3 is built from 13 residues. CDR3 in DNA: TGTGCCAGCAGCCTCCACAGTTCCTACGAGCAGTACTTC. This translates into CASSLHSSYEQYF.

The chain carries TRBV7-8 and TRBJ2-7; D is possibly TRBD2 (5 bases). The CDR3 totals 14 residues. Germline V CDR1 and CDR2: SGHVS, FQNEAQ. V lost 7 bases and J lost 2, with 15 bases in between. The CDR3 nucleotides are TGTGCCAGCAAAGGAGGACTTCACACCTACGAGCAGTACTTC. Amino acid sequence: CASKGGLHTYEQYF.